This T cell receptor beta chain was sequenced in a study of post-analysis software for immune sequencing data. A word on this clonotype: The junction does not match germline at one end; this may be a read error.

The CDR3 spans 15 residues. Germline V CDR1 and CDR2: MNHEY, SVGAGI. Unique molecular identifiers were present in the TCR beta cDNA libraries. MiXCR was run by TCRdb on the PCR reads, yielding one entry per CDR3 protein. The table lists around 160,000 distinct CDR3 sequences, 35% to 40% of them singletons. The rearrangement joins TRBV6-5 to TRBJ2-1, with TRBD2 as a possible D gene (5 bases). This specimen consisted of blood, obtained after autologous hematopoietic stem cell transplantation. This clonotype was obtained from a girl aged 10 to 17 with multiple sclerosis. This chain's CDR3 is CTSRLNHPPYNEQFF. The CDR3 nucleotides read TGTACCAGCCGACTAAATCATCCCCCCTACAATGAGCAGTTCTTC.